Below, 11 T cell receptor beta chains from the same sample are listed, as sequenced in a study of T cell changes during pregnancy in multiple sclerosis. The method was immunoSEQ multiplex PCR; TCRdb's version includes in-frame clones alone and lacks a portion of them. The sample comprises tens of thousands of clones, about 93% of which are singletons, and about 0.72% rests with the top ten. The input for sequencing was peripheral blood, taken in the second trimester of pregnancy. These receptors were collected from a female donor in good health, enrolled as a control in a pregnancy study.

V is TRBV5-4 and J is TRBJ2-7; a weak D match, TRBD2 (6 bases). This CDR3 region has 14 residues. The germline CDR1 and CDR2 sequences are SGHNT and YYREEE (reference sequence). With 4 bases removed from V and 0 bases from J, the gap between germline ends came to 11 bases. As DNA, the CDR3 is TGTGCCAGCAGCCCTGACGGGAGCTCCTACGAGCAGTACTTC. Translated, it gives CASSPDGSSYEQYF.

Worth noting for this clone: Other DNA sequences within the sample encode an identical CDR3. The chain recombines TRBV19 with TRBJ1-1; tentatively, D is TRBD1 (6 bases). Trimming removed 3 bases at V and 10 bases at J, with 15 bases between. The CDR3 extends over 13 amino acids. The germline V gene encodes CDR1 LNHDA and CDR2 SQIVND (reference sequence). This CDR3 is CASSIVGEGGAFF. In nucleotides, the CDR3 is TGTGCCAGTAGTATTGTCGGAGAAGGGGGAGCTTTCTTT. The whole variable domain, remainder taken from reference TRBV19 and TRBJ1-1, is DGGITQSPKYLFRKEGQNVTLSCEQNLNHDAMYWYRQDPGQGLRLIYYSQIVNDFQKGDIAEGYSVSREKKESFPLTVTSAQKNPTAFYLCASSIVGEGGAFFGQGTRLTVV.

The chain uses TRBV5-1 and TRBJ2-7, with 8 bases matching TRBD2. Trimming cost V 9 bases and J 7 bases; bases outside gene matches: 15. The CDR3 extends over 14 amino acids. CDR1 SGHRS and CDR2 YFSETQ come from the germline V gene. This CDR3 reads CATTPNGGGGEQYF. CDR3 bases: TGCGCCACCACGCCGAACGGGGGGGGCGGGGAGCAGTACTTC.

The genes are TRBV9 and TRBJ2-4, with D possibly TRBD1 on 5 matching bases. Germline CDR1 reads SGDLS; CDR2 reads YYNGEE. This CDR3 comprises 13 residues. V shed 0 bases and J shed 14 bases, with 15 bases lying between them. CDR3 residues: CASSVGQSGAEYF. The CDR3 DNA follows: TGTGCCAGCAGCGTAGGACAGTCAGGCGCCGAGTACTTC.

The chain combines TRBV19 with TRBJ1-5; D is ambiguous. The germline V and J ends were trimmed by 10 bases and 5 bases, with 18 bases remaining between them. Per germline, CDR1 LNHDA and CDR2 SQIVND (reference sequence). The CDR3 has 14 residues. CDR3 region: CATLPQAGHQPQHF. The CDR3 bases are TGTGCCACCCTTCCCCAGGCGGGTCATCAGCCCCAGCATTTT.

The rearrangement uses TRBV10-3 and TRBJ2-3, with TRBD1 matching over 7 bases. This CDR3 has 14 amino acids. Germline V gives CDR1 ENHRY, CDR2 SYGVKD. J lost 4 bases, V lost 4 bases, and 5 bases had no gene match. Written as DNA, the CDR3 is TGTGCCATCAGTGGACGGACAGGCCCAGATACGCAGTATTTT. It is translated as CAISGRTGPDTQYF.

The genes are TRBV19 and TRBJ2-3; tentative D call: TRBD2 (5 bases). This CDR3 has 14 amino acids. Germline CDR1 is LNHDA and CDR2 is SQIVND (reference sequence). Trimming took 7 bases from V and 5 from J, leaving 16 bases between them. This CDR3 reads CASIPRAGQDTQYF. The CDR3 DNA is TGTGCCAGTATTCCGCGGGCGGGTCAAGATACGCAGTATTTT.

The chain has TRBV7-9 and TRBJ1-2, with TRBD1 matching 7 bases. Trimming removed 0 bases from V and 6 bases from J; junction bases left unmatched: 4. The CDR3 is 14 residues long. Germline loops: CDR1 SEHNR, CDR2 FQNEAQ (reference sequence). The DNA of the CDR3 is TGTGCCAGCAGCTTAGCGTTAACAGGGGATGGCTACACCTTC. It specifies CASSLALTGDGYTF.

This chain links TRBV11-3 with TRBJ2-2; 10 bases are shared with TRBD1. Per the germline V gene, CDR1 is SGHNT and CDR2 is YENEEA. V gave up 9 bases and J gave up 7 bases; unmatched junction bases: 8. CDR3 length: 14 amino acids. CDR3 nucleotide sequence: TGTGCCAGTGAGACAGGGGGCTGGAGCGGGGAGCTGTTTTTT. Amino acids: CASETGGWSGELFF.

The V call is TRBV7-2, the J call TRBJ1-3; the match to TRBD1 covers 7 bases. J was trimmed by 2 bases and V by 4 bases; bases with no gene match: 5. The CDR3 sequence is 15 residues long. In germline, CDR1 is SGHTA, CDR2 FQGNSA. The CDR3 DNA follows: TGTGCCAGCAGCTCATTAACAGGGGCTGGAAACACCATATATTTT. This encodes CASSSLTGAGNTIYF.

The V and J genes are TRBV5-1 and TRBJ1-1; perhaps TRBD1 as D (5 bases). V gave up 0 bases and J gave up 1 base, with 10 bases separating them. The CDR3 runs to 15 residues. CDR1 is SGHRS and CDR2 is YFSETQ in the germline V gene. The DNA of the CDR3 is TGCGCCAGCAGCTTGGGCGGGGGAGCGAACACTGAAGCTTTCTTT. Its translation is CASSLGGGANTEAFF.